This T cell receptor (beta chain) was sequenced in a study of T-cell reconstitution after alpha-beta-depleted transplantation in children. Notes on the study in general: Several hundred expanded graft clones reportedly were the source of alpha-beta T cells about two months after transplant. Some patients' high day-60 TCRbeta diversity was traced to surviving recipient T cells and thymic progenitors.

In its sample, this clonotype was seen a few times. What it recognizes is unknown. Unique molecular identifiers featured in how the TCRbeta library was prepared. TCRdb passed the PCR reads through MiXCR, listing each CDR3 protein once. The sample has about 830,000 distinct CDR3 sequences, around 17% seen once. Trimming took 2 bases from V and 5 from J, leaving 10 bases between them. The length of the CDR3 is 13 residues. CDR1 is ENHRY and CDR2 is SYGVKD in the germline V gene. The specimen comprised PBMCs, mostly from graft donor cells, sampled 360 days after TCRalphabeta/CD19-depleted stem cell transplant. The chain links TRBV10-3 to TRBJ2-7; D gene ambiguous. The receptor was derived from a male patient aged 10-17 years who had a stem cell transplant for acute lymphoblastic leukemia, so the T cells may come from the graft donor. The CDR3 sequence: CAISEPGKDEQYF. The CDR3, as DNA: TGTGCCATCAGTGAGCCTGGGAAGGACGAGCAGTACTTC.